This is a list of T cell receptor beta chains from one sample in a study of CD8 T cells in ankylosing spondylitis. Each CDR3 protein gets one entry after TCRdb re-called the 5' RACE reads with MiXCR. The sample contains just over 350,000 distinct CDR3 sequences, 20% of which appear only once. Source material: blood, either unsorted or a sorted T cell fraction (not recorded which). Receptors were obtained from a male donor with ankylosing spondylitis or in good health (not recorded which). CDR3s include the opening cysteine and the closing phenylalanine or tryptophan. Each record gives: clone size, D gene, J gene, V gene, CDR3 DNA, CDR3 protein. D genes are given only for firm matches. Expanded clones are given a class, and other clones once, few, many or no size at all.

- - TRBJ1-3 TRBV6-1 TGTGCCAGCAACAACGGGGGACTGACCTCTGGAAACACCATATATTTT CASNNGGLTSGNTIYF
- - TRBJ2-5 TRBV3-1 TGTGCCAGCAGCCAAGATACCTATTGGGGGGAAGAGACCCAGTACTTC CASSQDTYWGEETQYF
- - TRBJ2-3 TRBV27 TGTGCCAGCCGTCCGGGTCCTAGCACAGATACGCAGTATTTT CASRPGPSTDTQYF
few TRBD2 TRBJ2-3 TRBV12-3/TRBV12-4 TGTGCCAGCAGGATGACGACTAGCCTTACGCAGTATTTT CASRMTTSLTQYF
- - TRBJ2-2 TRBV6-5 TGTGCCAGCAGTTACTCGACGGGGCGGGCCGGGGAGCTGTTTTTT CASSYSTGRAGELFF
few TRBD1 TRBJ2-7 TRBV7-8 TGTGCCAGCAGCCCGATACTGGGACAGGGGGTCCACGAGCAGTACTTC CASSPILGQGVHEQYF
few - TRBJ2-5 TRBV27 TGTGCCAGCATGTCTAGGGAGCACCAAGAGACCCAGTACTTC CASMSREHQETQYF
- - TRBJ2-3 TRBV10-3 TGTGCCATCAGTGAGCTAACTGGGACGCAGTATTTT CAISELTGTQYF
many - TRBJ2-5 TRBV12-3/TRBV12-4 TGTGCCAGCAGCCCCCCGTTGAAAGAGACCCAGTACTTC CASSPPLKETQYF
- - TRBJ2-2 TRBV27 TGTGCCAGCACCTCCCCCGTGGGCGGGGAGCTGTTTTTT CASTSPVGGELFF
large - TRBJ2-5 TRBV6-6 TGTGCCAGCAGTTACCGTACGAGACAAGAGACCCAGTACTTC CASSYRTRQETQYF
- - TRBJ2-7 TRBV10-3 TGTGCCATCACCCCGGGACTCACCTACGAGCAGTACTTC CAITPGLTYEQYF
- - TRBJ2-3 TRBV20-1 TGCACCCCCTCGGAGGGCTGGGGGGATACGCAGTATTTT CTPSEGWGDTQYF
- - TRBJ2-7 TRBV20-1 TGCAGTGCTAGAGAGCTCAGTCTGGCGCAGTACTTC CSARELSLAQYF
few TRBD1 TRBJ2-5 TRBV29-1 TGCAGCGTTGAAGATTCAGCAGGGGGCATGGAGACCCAGTACTTC CSVEDSAGGMETQYF
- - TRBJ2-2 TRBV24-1 TGTGCCACCAGTGGCCAGGCGACCGGGGAGCTGTTTTTT CATSGQATGELFF
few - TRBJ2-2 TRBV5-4 TGTGCCAGCAGCTTGCCAGGGACGAACACCGGGGAGCTGTTTTTT CASSLPGTNTGELFF
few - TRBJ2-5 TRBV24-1 TGTGCCACCAGTGACTCCGTCAGAATCCAAGAGACCCAGTACTTC CATSDSVRIQETQYF
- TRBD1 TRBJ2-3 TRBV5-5 TGTGCCAGCAGCCCCTCAAACAGGGGCCCAGATACGCAGTATTTT CASSPSNRGPDTQYF
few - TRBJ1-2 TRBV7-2 TGTGCCAGCCAGGGTGGGACCTATGGCTACACCTTC CASQGGTYGYTF
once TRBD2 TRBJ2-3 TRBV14 TGTGCCAGCAGCACGAGACTAGCGGCAGATACGCAGTATTTT CASSTRLAADTQYF
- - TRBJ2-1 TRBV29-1 TGCAGCGTCGAAGGCGTCAGGGGTGGCTCCTACAATGAGCAGTTCTTC CSVEGVRGGSYNEQFF
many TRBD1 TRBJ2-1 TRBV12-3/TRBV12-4 TGTGCCAGCAGTTTGGGACAGGGGTACAATGAGCAGTTCTTC CASSLGQGYNEQFF
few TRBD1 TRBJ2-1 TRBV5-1 TGCGCCAGCAGCTGGACAGGGGGCGACAACAATGAGCAGTTCTTC CASSWTGGDNNEQFF
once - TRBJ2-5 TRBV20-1 TGCAGTGCTATTTCCGGAGAGACCCAGTACTTC CSAISGETQYF
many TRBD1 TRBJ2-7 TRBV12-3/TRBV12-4 TGTGCCAGCAGTTTGAGGGACAGATCCTACGAGCAGTACTTC CASSLRDRSYEQYF
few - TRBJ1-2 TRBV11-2 TGTGCCAGCAGAAACGGGGCTAACTATGGCTACACCTTC CASRNGANYGYTF
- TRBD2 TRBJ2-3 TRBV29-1 TGCAGCCTCGAAGGCCCTCTAGCGGAGCCGAGCACAGATACGCAGTATTTT CSLEGPLAEPSTDTQYF
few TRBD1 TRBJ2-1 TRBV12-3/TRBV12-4 TGTGCCAGCAGTTTTCCAGGGGGCTACAATGAGCAGTTCTTC CASSFPGGYNEQFF
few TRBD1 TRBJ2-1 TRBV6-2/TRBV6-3 TGTGCCAGCAGCCCGTACAGGGGGCTTAATGAGCAGTTCTTC CASSPYRGLNEQFF
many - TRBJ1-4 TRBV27 TGTGCCAGCAGGTTAGAAACAGGCTCTGTCAAGGAAAAACTGTTTTTT CASRLETGSVKEKLFF
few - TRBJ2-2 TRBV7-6 TGTGCCAGCAGCCCGAGTTTGTTACTAGCTGGCACCGGGGAGCTGTTTTTT CASSPSLLLAGTGELFF
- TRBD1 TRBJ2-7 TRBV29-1 TGCAGCGTAGCAACGGGACAGAAGATAGACGAGCAGTACTTC CSVATGQKIDEQYF
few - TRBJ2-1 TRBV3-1 TGTGCCAGCAGCCTGCTGTCAAGGTCCGACAATGAGCAGTTCTTC CASSLLSRSDNEQFF
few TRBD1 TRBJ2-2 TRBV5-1 TGCGCCAGCAGCTTTCCAGGGGGCCTGAACACCGGGGAGCTGTTTTTT CASSFPGGLNTGELFF
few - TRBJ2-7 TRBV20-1 TGCAGTGCTGGGCTCCCGGGGGCGGTCTCCTACGAGCAGTACTTC CSAGLPGAVSYEQYF
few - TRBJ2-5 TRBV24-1 TGTGCCACCAGTGGGGACGGCCGGGCCCAGTACTTC CATSGDGRAQYF
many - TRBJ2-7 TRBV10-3 TGTGCCATCAGTGTACAGGAGTCCTACGAGCAGTACTTC CAISVQESYEQYF
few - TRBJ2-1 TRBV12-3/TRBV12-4 TGTGCCAGCAGTTTGTGGGGCCCCTACAATGAGCAGTTCTTC CASSLWGPYNEQFF
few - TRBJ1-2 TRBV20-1 TGCAGTGCTAGAGAGGTCGGTGAAGACTATGGCTACACCTTC CSAREVGEDYGYTF
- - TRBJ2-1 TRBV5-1 TGCGCCAGCAGCTGGGACGTCAATGAGCAGTTCTTC CASSWDVNEQFF
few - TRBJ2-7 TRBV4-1 TGCGCCAGCAGCCAAGTGCAGGGCTACGAGCAGTACTTC CASSQVQGYEQYF
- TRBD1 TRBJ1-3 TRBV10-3 TGTGCCATCAGACGACAGGGGGTCTTCGGAAACACCATATATTTT CAIRRQGVFGNTIYF
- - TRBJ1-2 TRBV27 TGTGCCAGCACCCCCGGGGGGGGCTTACCTTATGGCTACACCTTC CASTPGGGLPYGYTF
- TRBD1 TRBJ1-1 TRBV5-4 TGTGCCAGCAGCTCAGGGGGCGCCTACACTGAAGCTTTCTTT CASSSGGAYTEAFF
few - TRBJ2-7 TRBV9 TGTGCCAGCAGCGCCTCCCACTCCTACGAGCAGTACTTC CASSASHSYEQYF
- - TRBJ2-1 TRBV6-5 TGTGCCAGCAGTTACCTCCCCGATTATGAGCAGTTCTTC CASSYLPDYEQFF
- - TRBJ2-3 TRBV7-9 TGTGCCAGCAGCTCGGGACACGACGGGGATACGCAGTATTTT CASSSGHDGDTQYF
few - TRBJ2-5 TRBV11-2 TGTGCCAGCAGCCCCCGCCATGGGCCGTACCTGGGAGCCCAGTACTTC CASSPRHGPYLGAQYF
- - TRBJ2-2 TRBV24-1 TGTGCCACCAGTGATTTTTCCCGTCACACCGGGGAGCTGTTTTTT CATSDFSRHTGELFF